These T cell receptor beta chains were read from a single sample in a study of T cell repertoires in ileal Crohn's disease. Only in-frame clones appear in the TCRdb table, and some are missing; sequencing was by immunoSEQ multiplex PCR. This sample has 450 to 650 clones, with under 95% found just once. Material for sequencing was ileal tissue. These TCRs come from an adult with Crohn's disease. The CDR3 runs from the conserved cysteine through the conserved F or W. Fields, in order: J gene, V gene, clone size, D gene, CDR3 protein, CDR3 DNA. A D gene is named only where the DNA matches it firmly. Clone sizes are given selectively: once, few, many, or a class where the clone is expanded.

j_gene: TRBJ2-1; v_gene: TRBV11-2; abundance: .; d_gene: .; CDR3aa: CASSPKGAQSSYNEQFF; CDR3nt: TGTGCCAGCAGCCCAAAGGGCGCACAGAGCTCCTACAATGAGCAGTTCTTC
j_gene: TRBJ2-3; v_gene: TRBV18; abundance: once; d_gene: TRBD2; CDR3aa: CASSASGTSGATQYF; CDR3nt: TGTGCCAGCTCAGCTTCCGGGACTAGCGGGGCTACGCAGTATTTT
j_gene: TRBJ1-2; v_gene: TRBV10-1; abundance: .; d_gene: .; CDR3aa: CASSEAGTYGYTF; CDR3nt: TGCGCCAGCAGTGAGGCAGGGACCTATGGCTACACCTTC
j_gene: TRBJ1-1; v_gene: TRBV5-8; abundance: .; d_gene: .; CDR3aa: CASSLIGAGNTEAFF; CDR3nt: TGTGCCAGCAGCTTGATTGGGGCTGGTAACACTGAAGCTTTCTTT
j_gene: TRBJ2-3; v_gene: TRBV2; abundance: .; d_gene: .; CDR3aa: CASRGFSPTDTQYF; CDR3nt: TGTGCCAGCAGGGGCTTTTCCCCCACAGATACGCAGTATTTT
j_gene: TRBJ2-1; v_gene: TRBV6-4; abundance: .; d_gene: TRBD2; CDR3aa: CANRTSKVPYNEQFF; CDR3nt: TGTGCCAACCGGACTAGCAAGGTCCCCTACAATGAGCAGTTCTTC
j_gene: TRBJ1-2; v_gene: TRBV7-2; abundance: once; d_gene: .; CDR3aa: CASSFGTSSGYTF; CDR3nt: TGTGCCAGCAGCTTCGGGACATCCTCTGGCTACACCTTC
j_gene: TRBJ2-3; v_gene: TRBV5-6; abundance: .; d_gene: .; CDR3aa: CASSFFGTTVTDTQYF; CDR3nt: TGTGCCAGCAGCTTTTTTGGGACCACGGTAACAGATACGCAGTATTTT
j_gene: TRBJ1-1; v_gene: TRBV7-2; abundance: .; d_gene: .; CDR3aa: CASSLQLVADTEAFF; CDR3nt: TGTGCCAGCAGCCTCCAGTTGGTTGCGGACACTGAAGCTTTCTTT
j_gene: TRBJ2-3; v_gene: TRBV6-6; abundance: .; d_gene: TRBD2; CDR3aa: CASSLERGGLDTQYF; CDR3nt: TGTGCCAGCAGTCTAGAGCGGGGGGGCCTCGATACGCAGTATTTT